This T cell receptor beta chain was captured by sequencing in a study of T cells in Graves' hyperthyroidism and ophthalmopathy. There are 12 residues in the CDR3. Germline V gene lookup returns CDR1 SQVTM and CDR2 ANQGSEA. V was clipped by 5 bases and J by 10 bases; unmatched bases: 10. This clonotype was seen a single time. Given the absence of the conserved phenylalanine or tryptophan at the CDR3 end, a read error is likely. TCR beta CDR3 region amplification was performed from RNA transcripts. The HTBI primer set was used in a first-round RT-PCR of the TCR CDR3. In TCRdb, the multiplex PCR reads were re-called with MiXCR into one record per CDR3 protein. The table lists over 650,000 distinct CDR3 sequences, about 45% of them singletons.

The sequenced sample consisted of peripheral blood or thyroid tissue (not recorded which). The chain combines TRBV29-1 with TRBJ2-5; 7 positions match TRBD1. The TCR was taken from an adult man with Graves' disease, either hyperthyroidism or ophthalmopathy (not recorded which). CDR3 coding DNA: TGCAGCGTTCAGGGGATGGGGACAGACCAGTACCTC. This encodes CSVQGMGTDQYL.